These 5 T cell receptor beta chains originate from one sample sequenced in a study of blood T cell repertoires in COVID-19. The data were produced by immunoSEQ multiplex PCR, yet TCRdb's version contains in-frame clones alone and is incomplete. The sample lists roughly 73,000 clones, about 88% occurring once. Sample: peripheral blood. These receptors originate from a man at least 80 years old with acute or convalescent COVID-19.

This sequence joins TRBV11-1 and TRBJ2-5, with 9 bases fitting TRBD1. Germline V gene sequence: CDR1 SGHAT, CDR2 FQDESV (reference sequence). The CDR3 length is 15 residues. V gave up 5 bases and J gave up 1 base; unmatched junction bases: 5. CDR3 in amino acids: CASSRGQGFQETQYF. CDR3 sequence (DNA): TGTGCCAGCAGCCGAGGACAGGGGTTCCAAGAGACCCAGTACTTC.

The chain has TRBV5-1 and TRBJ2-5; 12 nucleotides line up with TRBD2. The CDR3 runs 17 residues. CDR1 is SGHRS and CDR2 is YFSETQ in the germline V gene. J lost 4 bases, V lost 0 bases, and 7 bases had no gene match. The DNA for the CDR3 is TGCGCCAGCAGCTTGGTAGCTAGCGGGGGGGCCGGAGAGACCCAGTACTTC. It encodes CASSLVASGGAGETQYF.

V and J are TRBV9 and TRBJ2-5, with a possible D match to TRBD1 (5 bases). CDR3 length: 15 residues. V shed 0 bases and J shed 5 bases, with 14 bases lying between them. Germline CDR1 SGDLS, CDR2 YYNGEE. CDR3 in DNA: TGTGCCAGCAGCGTAGCTGGGGCGGTCCTGGAGACCCAGTACTTC. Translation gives CASSVAGAVLETQYF.

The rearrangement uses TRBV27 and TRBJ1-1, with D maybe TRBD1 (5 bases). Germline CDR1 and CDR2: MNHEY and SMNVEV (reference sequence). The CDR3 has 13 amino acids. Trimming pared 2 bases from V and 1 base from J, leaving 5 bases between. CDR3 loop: CASSLTGNTEAFF. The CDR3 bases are TGTGCCAGCAGTTTAACAGGGAACACTGAAGCTTTCTTT.

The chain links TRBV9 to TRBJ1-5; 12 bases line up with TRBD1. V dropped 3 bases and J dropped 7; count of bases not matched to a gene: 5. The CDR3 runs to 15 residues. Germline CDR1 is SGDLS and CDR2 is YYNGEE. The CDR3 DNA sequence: TGTGCCAGCAGCGGGGGACAGGGGGCAGGACAGCCCCAGCATTTT. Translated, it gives CASSGGQGAGQPQHF.